The rows below give T cell receptor beta chains drawn from one sample of a study of T cells in Graves' hyperthyroidism and ophthalmopathy. From the multiplex PCR reads, TCRdb called clonotypes with MiXCR, one entry per CDR3 protein. The sample shows 360,000 or so distinct CDR3 sequences, 15% to 20% of them seen only once. Specimen: blood. The origin of the receptors is a middle-aged woman with Graves' ophthalmopathy. The CDR3 runs from the conserved cysteine through the conserved F or W. A D gene is named only where the DNA matches it firmly. Size tells how often a clone was seen (once, few, many) or the class of an expanded clone, and some rows leave it out.

TRBV2	TRBJ2-7	many	.	CASSEGAGLDPYEQYF	TGTGCCAGCAGTGAAGGTGCGGGGCTAGACCCCTACGAGCAGTACTTC
TRBV7-2	TRBJ2-5	many	.	CVSSWAGGRLQETQYF	TGTGTCAGCAGCTGGGCGGGTGGCAGGCTGCAAGAGACCCAGTACTTC
TRBV15	TRBJ2-7	many	.	CATTSGSSYEQYF	TGTGCCACCACGTCCGGAAGCTCCTACGAGCAGTACTTC
TRBV6-2/TRBV6-3	TRBJ2-2	many	TRBD1	CASSDRFYTGELFF	TGTGCCAGCTCGGACAGGTTCTACACCGGGGAGCTGTTTTTT
TRBV7-8	TRBJ2-2	many	TRBD2	CASSLQTSGDTGELFF	TGTGCCAGCAGCCTACAGACTAGCGGCGACACCGGGGAGCTGTTTTTT
TRBV18	TRBJ1-1	many	.	CASSKQGIDTEAFF	TGTGCCAGCTCGAAACAAGGGATCGACACTGAAGCTTTCTTT
TRBV10-3	TRBJ2-7	many	.	CAISEGVTYEQYF	TGTGCCATCAGTGAGGGAGTAACCTACGAGCAGTACTTC
TRBV6-1	TRBJ2-5	.	.	CASSDMTIDTQYF	TGTGCCAGCAGCGACATGACCATAGACACCCAGTACTTC
TRBV4-1	TRBJ2-2	many	TRBD2	CASSHPGTSGRMDTGELFF	TGCGCCAGCAGCCATCCTGGGACTAGCGGGAGAATGGACACCGGGGAGCTGTTTTTT
TRBV20-1	TRBJ2-7	many	TRBD2	CSARELQREDVEQYF	TGCAGTGCTAGAGAGTTACAGCGGGAGGATGTTGAGCAGTACTTC
TRBV6-1	TRBJ2-7	many	.	CATSGTLNSYEQYF	TGTGCCACCTCTGGAACCCTCAACTCCTACGAGCAGTACTTC
TRBV6-1	TRBJ1-6	few	.	CASSEQGQGKGSPLHF	TGTGCCAGCAGTGAGCAAGGTCAGGGGAAAGGCTCACCCCTCCACTTT
TRBV12-3/TRBV12-4	TRBJ2-5	once	TRBD2	CASSFREGLGETQYF	TGTGCCAGCAGTTTCAGGGAGGGTTTAGGAGAGACCCAGTACTTC
TRBV5-1	TRBJ2-2	many	.	CASSLLGSGLNTGELFF	TGCGCCAGCAGCTTGTTGGGCTCGGGCCTAAACACCGGGGAGCTGTTTTTT
TRBV20-1	TRBJ1-1	many	.	CSAIVGVGAEAFF	TGCAGTGCAATAGTTGGGGTTGGGGCTGAAGCTTTCTTT
TRBV12-3/TRBV12-4	TRBJ2-6	many	.	CASSYPVAGGANVLTF	TGTGCCAGCAGTTACCCGGTGGCGGGAGGGGCCAACGTCCTGACTTTC
TRBV11-2	TRBJ1-3	once	.	CASSLSPQAAGNTIYF	TGTGCCAGCAGCTTATCCCCCCAGGCCGCTGGAAACACCATATATTTT
TRBV7-2	TRBJ2-2	many	TRBD2	CASSSRTSEPGELFF	TGTGCCAGCAGCTCCAGGACTAGTGAGCCCGGGGAGCTGTTTTTT
TRBV20-1	TRBJ2-2	many	.	CSARDHTGELFF	TGCAGTGCTAGAGATCACACCGGGGAGCTGTTTTTT
TRBV6-5	TRBJ2-7	many	TRBD1	CASSTGTGGYEQYF	TGTGCCAGCAGTACCGGGACAGGGGGATACGAGCAGTACTTC
TRBV4-1	TRBJ1-2	few	.	CASSQVIHYGYTF	TGCGCCAGCAGCCAAGTAATCCACTATGGCTACACCTTC
TRBV5-1	TRBJ2-7	many	.	CASSLPGRSYEQYF	TGCGCCAGCAGTCTTCCTGGACGGTCCTACGAGCAGTACTTC
TRBV6-1	TRBJ2-7	.	TRBD1	CATPGQADYEQYF	TGTGCCACCCCGGGACAGGCCGACTACGAGCAGTACTTC
TRBV28	TRBJ1-3	.	.	CASSLSPSGAVNTIYF	TGTGCCAGCAGTTTATCCCCTTCCGGCGCGGTGAACACCATATATTTT
TRBV12-3/TRBV12-4	TRBJ1-1	many	.	CASMGVDTEAFF	TGTGCCAGCATGGGGGTAGATACTGAAGCTTTCTTT
TRBV5-1	TRBJ1-5	many	TRBD1	CASSRAPLTGDGPQHF	TGCGCCAGCAGCCGGGCACCTTTGACAGGGGATGGGCCCCAGCATTTT
TRBV6-2/TRBV6-3	TRBJ1-5	many	TRBD1	CASSYTLSAGGPIKPQHF	TGTGCCAGCAGTTACACCCTTTCGGCAGGGGGTCCCATCAAGCCCCAGCATTTT
TRBV20-1	TRBJ1-3	few	.	CSATLDGFSGNTIYF	TGCAGTGCTACCCTGGACGGTTTCTCTGGAAACACCATATATTTT
TRBV6-1	TRBJ2-5	.	.	CASRGREKETQYF	TGTGCCAGCCGGGGGCGGGAGAAAGAGACCCAGTACTTC
TRBV4-2	TRBJ2-7	.	TRBD2	CASSQEGLAGETEQYF	TGTGCCAGCAGCCAAGAGGGACTAGCGGGAGAGACCGAGCAGTACTTC
TRBV6-2/TRBV6-3	TRBJ1-5	many	TRBD1	CASSPGQGAFQPQHF	TGTGCCAGCAGCCCCGGACAGGGGGCTTTTCAGCCCCAGCATTTT
TRBV28	TRBJ1-1	.	.	CASSFAQGYSNTEAFF	TGTGCCAGCAGTTTCGCGCAGGGGTATTCGAACACTGAAGCTTTCTTT
TRBV11-1	TRBJ2-2	few	.	CASSYRTVKNTGELFF	TGTGCCAGCAGCTACCGGACTGTCAAAAACACCGGGGAGCTGTTTTTT
TRBV28	TRBJ1-5	many	.	CASASGSNQPQHF	TGTGCCAGCGCGAGTGGGAGCAATCAGCCCCAGCATTTT
TRBV6-5	TRBJ2-7	.	.	CASSLRDGREQYF	TGTGCCAGCAGTTTGCGGGACGGGCGCGAGCAGTACTTC
TRBV29-1	TRBJ1-1	many	.	CSVEPGDMNTEAFF	TGCAGCGTTGAACCAGGAGACATGAACACTGAAGCTTTCTTT
TRBV4-1	TRBJ2-5	many	TRBD2	CASRILLAGVSVRETQYF	TGCGCCAGCAGAATATTACTAGCGGGAGTTTCGGTCCGGGAGACCCAGTACTTC
TRBV7-9	TRBJ2-5	.	TRBD2	CASSVGLAGRETQYF	TGTGCCAGCAGCGTTGGACTAGCGGGGCGAGAGACCCAGTACTTC
TRBV6-1	TRBJ2-5	many	.	CASSEGLGRQETQYF	TGTGCCAGCAGTGAAGGACTCGGCAGACAAGAGACCCAGTACTTC
TRBV15	TRBJ2-7	.	TRBD1	CATSPGQRNYEQYF	TGTGCCACCAGCCCGGGACAGAGAAACTACGAGCAGTACTTC
TRBV11-2	TRBJ1-5	few	.	CASSLGVRDQPQHF	TGTGCCAGCAGCTTAGGGGTGAGAGATCAGCCCCAGCATTTT
TRBV18	TRBJ1-1	many	.	CASSPRQLNTEAFF	TGTGCCAGCTCACCGCGGCAGTTGAACACTGAAGCTTTCTTT
TRBV5-5	TRBJ1-2	many	TRBD1	CASSLAGGQGENGYTF	TGTGCCAGCAGCTTGGCCGGCGGACAGGGGGAAAATGGCTACACCTTC
TRBV28	TRBJ2-5	many	TRBD2	CASSFLREGPETQYF	TGTGCCAGCAGTTTTTTGCGGGAGGGCCCAGAGACCCAGTACTTC
TRBV5-1	TRBJ2-7	many	.	CASSPGDETGNYEQYF	TGCGCCAGCAGCCCTGGGGACGAGACGGGGAACTACGAGCAGTACTTC
TRBV6-2/TRBV6-3	TRBJ1-2	.	.	CASSRPVEPDGYTF	TGTGCCAGCAGCCGCCCCGTGGAACCGGACGGCTACACCTTC
TRBV12-5	TRBJ1-1	many	.	CASGWGVNTEAFF	TGTGCTAGTGGTTGGGGAGTGAACACTGAAGCTTTCTTT
TRBV24-1	TRBJ1-2	.	.	CATSDGNGYTF	TGTGCCACCAGTGACGGGAATGGCTACACCTTC